Shown below are 27 T cell receptor beta chains from a single sample sequenced in a study of shared clonotypes between healthy human individuals. Assay: immunoSEQ multiplex PCR; the TCRdb copy retains only in-frame clones and omits some. In the table there are 650,000 to 700,000 clones, 80% to 95% of which are singletons. Material for sequencing was memory CD8+ T cells from PBMCs. Documented subset: CD45RO+ cells pooled with CCR7-negative TemRA cells. The source of these receptors is a young man in good health. Some clones in this sample may be carry-over from other donors' samples.

This chain joins TRBV4-2 and TRBJ2-5; D is possibly TRBD2 (5 bases). In germline, CDR1 is LGHNA, CDR2 YNFKEQ. Trimming shortened V by 0 bases and J by 4 bases, and 21 bases separated the two germline ends. This CDR3 is 18 amino acids long. The CDR3 reads CASSQDSLARVHRETQYF. CDR3 nucleotides: TGTGCCAGCAGCCAAGATTCGCTAGCTAGGGTCCACAGAGAGACCCAGTACTTC.

The genes are TRBV28 and TRBJ2-5; no reliable D call. This CDR3 comprises 14 residues. The V end lost 3 bases, the J end lost 1 base, and 9 bases lay between the germline ends. The germline CDR1 and CDR2 sequences are MDHEN and SYDVKM. CDR3 residues: CASSFRGPQETQYF. As DNA, the CDR3 is TGTGCCAGCAGTTTCAGAGGACCCCAAGAGACCCAGTACTTC.

This sequence joins TRBV4-1 and TRBJ2-2; 7 bases map to TRBD2. This CDR3 is built from 15 residues. V gave up 4 bases and J gave up 6 bases; unmatched junction bases: 8. CDR1 is MGHRA, CDR2 YSYEKL, per germline. For the CDR3, the DNA is TGCGCCAGCAGCCTCTCCCCTACTAGCGCCGGGGAGCTGTTTTTT. Residues: CASSLSPTSAGELFF.

The CDR3 region is CASSPGGYGYTF. The CDR3 DNA reads TGTGCCAGCAGCCCTGGGGGGTACGGCTACACCTTC. The chain couples TRBV9 to TRBJ1-2; TRBD1 might be the D (5 bases). This CDR3 contains 12 residues. V gave up 4 bases and J gave up 8 bases, with 12 bases separating them. Germline CDR1 reads SGDLS; CDR2 reads YYNGEE.

CDR3 nucleotide sequence: TGTGCCAGCAGTCAAGGGACAACGAACACCGGGGAGCTGTTTTTT. Its protein is CASSQGTTNTGELFF. V and J are TRBV28 and TRBJ2-2, with TRBD1 as a possible D gene (6 bases). Germline V gene sequence: CDR1 MDHEN, CDR2 SYDVKM. There are 15 residues in the CDR3. V gave up 5 bases and J gave up 0 bases, with 10 bases separating them.

V is TRBV15 and J is TRBJ2-5, with unresolved D. The last part of the DNA fits TRBJ2-7 better; the J call may be wrong. Germline CDR1 LNHNV, CDR2 YYDKDF (reference sequence). The CDR3 runs 13 residues. The DNA of the CDR3 is TGTGCCACCAGCAGCTATAGTCCGTTCGAGCAGTACTTC. This sequence encodes CATSSYSPFEQYF.

V gene TRBV27 combines with J gene TRBJ2-7; a possible D gene is TRBD2 (6 bases). The germline V gene has CDR1 MNHEY and CDR2 SMNVEV (reference sequence). The CDR3 extends over 18 amino acids. Between the trimmed V and J ends, which lost 4 bases and 2 bases, there was a span of 24 bases. The CDR3 loop is CASSSNDITVPGAYEQYF. Here the CDR3 DNA reads TGTGCCAGCAGTTCAAACGATATCACAGTCCCGGGAGCCTACGAGCAGTACTTC.

J is TRBJ2-7 and V is TRBV2; no clear D. V was pared by 4 bases and J by 4 bases, with 11 bases between. Germline V CDR1 and CDR2: SNHLY, FYNNEI. The CDR3 extends over 13 amino acids. CDR3 DNA: TGTGCCAGCAGTGCTGAACAGACTTACGAGCAGTACTTC. Protein product: CASSAEQTYEQYF.

The chain links TRBV4-1 to TRBJ1-1; 7 positions agree with TRBD1. The CDR3 spans 14 residues. Germline CDR1 reads MGHRA; CDR2 reads YSYEKL. V lost 3 bases to trimming and J lost 5 bases; unmatched junction nucleotides: 6. This CDR3 is CASSQETGRTEAFF. The DNA of the CDR3 is TGCGCCAGCAGCCAGGAGACAGGGAGGACTGAAGCTTTCTTT.

The chain joins TRBV14 to TRBJ2-3, with D perhaps matching TRBD2 (5 bases). The CDR3 has 17 residues. CDR1 is SGHDN and CDR2 is FVKESK in the germline V gene. Trimming left V 0 bases short and J 5 bases short, with 18 bases between. CDR3 in amino acids: CASSQEWTSPSLDTQYF. For the CDR3, the DNA is TGTGCCAGCAGCCAAGAATGGACTTCTCCATCTCTAGATACGCAGTATTTT.

The V call is TRBV5-6, the J call TRBJ2-5, with D tentatively TRBD2 (5 bases). Per the germline V gene, CDR1 is SGHDT and CDR2 is YYEEEE. This CDR3 contains 14 residues. Trimming stripped 7 bases from V and 1 base from J, with 14 bases between. The CDR3 DNA sequence: TGTGCCAGCCTCATGCGGCGGGCCCAAGAGACCCAGTACTTC. It yields the protein CASLMRRAQETQYF. The variable domain in full, completed from reference TRBV5-6 and TRBJ2-5, reads DAGVTQSPTHLIKTRGQQVTLRCSPKSGHDTVSWYQQALGQGPQFIFQYYEEEERQRGNFPDRFSGHQFPNYSSELNVNALLLGDSALYLCASLMRRAQETQYFGPGTRLLVL.

The rearrangement uses TRBV30 and TRBJ2-2; D is ambiguous. This CDR3 comprises 14 residues. The V end lost 0 bases, the J end lost 3 bases, and 8 bases lay between the germline ends. CDR1 and CDR2 from the germline V gene are GTSNPN and SVGIG (reference sequence). As DNA, the CDR3 is TGTGCCTGGAGTGTACGAAGTTACACCGGGGAGCTGTTTTTT. It codes for CAWSVRSYTGELFF. The full variable domain, its missing parts supplied by reference TRBV30 and TRBJ2-2, is SQTIHQWPATLVQPVGSPLSLECTVEGTSNPNLYWYRQAAGRGLQLLFYSVGIGQISSEVPQNLSASRPQDRQFILSSKKLLLSDSGFYLCAWSVRSYTGELFFGEGSRLTVL.

The CDR3 nucleotides read TGTGCCAACCGCGCGGGAGAGGTTGGCAATGAGCAGTTCTTC. This sequence encodes CANRAGEVGNEQFF. J is TRBJ2-1 and V is TRBV10-3; 7 bases match TRBD2. Germline trimming cut 10 bases from V and 6 bases from J; bases unmatched to any gene: 12. Germline lookup yields CDR1 ENHRY and CDR2 SYGVKD. The CDR3 has 14 amino acids.

J is TRBJ1-1 and V is TRBV4-3, with 7 positions matching TRBD1. With V trimmed by 0 bases and J by 7 bases, 14 bases remained unmatched. The V gene's germline CDR1 is LGHNA and CDR2 YSLEER. This CDR3 spans 17 amino acids. In nucleotides, the CDR3 is TGCGCCAGCAGCCAAGATGTCGACAGGGTAATTTCAAATGAAGCTTTCTTT. Translation gives CASSQDVDRVISNEAFF.

The chain couples TRBV15 to TRBJ2-7, with a tentative D call TRBD1 (6 bases). The CDR3 runs 15 residues. In germline, CDR1 is LNHNV, CDR2 YYDKDF (reference sequence). Trimming took 5 bases from V and 0 from J, leaving 14 bases between them. The CDR3 is CATSPGDRYSYEQYF. The CDR3 nucleotides are TGTGCCACCAGCCCAGGCGACAGGTACTCCTACGAGCAGTACTTC.

The chain joins TRBV13 to TRBJ2-2, with D possibly matching TRBD1 (6 bases). The CDR3 runs to 15 residues. The germline gives CDR1 PRHDT, CDR2 FYEKMQ (reference sequence). Trimming removed 7 bases from V and 4 bases from J, with 16 bases in between. This chain's CDR3 is CASTPRGGGTGELFF. CDR3 nucleotides: TGTGCCAGCACCCCCCGAGGGGGTGGCACCGGGGAGCTGTTTTTT.

The genes are TRBV6-5 and TRBJ2-7, with TRBD1 matching 7 bases. Germline V gene sequence: CDR1 MNHEY, CDR2 SVGAGI. The CDR3 is made up of 15 amino acids. The J segment lost 3 bases and the V segment lost 2 bases, leaving 7 bases of the junction unmatched. Written as DNA, the CDR3 is TGTGCCAGCAGTTACGGGAGTACAGGGGTCTACGAGCAGTACTTC. Translated: CASSYGSTGVYEQYF.

DNA for the CDR3: TGTGCCAGCAGCGACCAAACCCGGGACTACGAGCAGTACTTC. This sequence encodes CASSDQTRDYEQYF. This sequence joins TRBV7-9 and TRBJ2-7, with a possible D match to TRBD2 (5 bases). The CDR3 runs 14 residues. Trimming took off 5 bases at V and 3 bases at J, with 14 bases between the two ends. Germline values: CDR1 SEHNR, CDR2 FQNEAQ (reference sequence). The whole variable domain, filled in from reference TRBV7-9 and TRBJ2-7, reads DTGVSQNPRHKITKRGQNVTFRCDPISEHNRLYWYRQTLGQGPEFLTYFQNEAQLEKSRLLSDRFSAERPKGSFSTLEIQRTEQGDSAMYLCASSDQTRDYEQYFGPGTRLTVT.

The rearrangement links TRBV7-9 to TRBJ1-5, with 7 bases matching TRBD1. V shed 6 bases and J 3 bases; nucleotides not matched to a gene: 8. The CDR3 sequence is 15 residues long. Germline V gene sequence: CDR1 SEHNR, CDR2 FQNEAQ (reference sequence). The CDR3 reads CASSPGTAFNQPQHF. As DNA, the CDR3 is TGTGCCAGCAGTCCCGGGACAGCTTTCAATCAGCCCCAGCATTTT.

The chain joins TRBV27 to TRBJ1-5, with 8 bases lining up with TRBD1. The V segment lost 5 bases and the J segment 3 bases; nucleotides outside the gene matches: 3. The CDR3 has 14 amino acids. Germline loops: CDR1 MNHEY, CDR2 SMNVEV (reference sequence). CDR3 in amino acids: CASSPTGANQPQHF. For the CDR3, the DNA is TGTGCCAGCAGTCCGACAGGGGCCAATCAGCCCCAGCATTTT.

The V call is TRBV5-3, the J call TRBJ2-5; D not certain. Being an ORF, TRBV5-3 has a function that is uncertain. This CDR3 has 15 amino acids. Trimming removed 0 bases at V and 1 base at J, with 10 bases between. The CDR3 loop is CARSLATGLQETQYF. The CDR3 DNA reads TGTGCCAGAAGCTTGGCGACGGGCCTCCAAGAGACCCAGTACTTC.

This clone was found a few times. The chain joins TRBV14 to TRBJ1-1; tentatively, D is TRBD1 (5 bases). Germline V gene sequence: CDR1 SGHDN, CDR2 FVKESK. The V end lost 3 bases, the J end lost 2 bases, and 7 bases lay between the germline ends. The CDR3 is 13 amino acids. The DNA of the CDR3 is TGTGCCAGCAGCCACTGGACAAACACTGAAGCTTTCTTT. Translating it yields CASSHWTNTEAFF.

This chain links TRBV7-9 with TRBJ1-2, with D uncertain. The length of the CDR3 is 15 residues. Trimming removed 1 base from V and 4 bases from J, with 13 bases in between. Germline V gene data show CDR1 as SEHNR and CDR2 as FQNEAQ (reference sequence). The chain's CDR3 is CASSLGPSGVYGYTF. The CDR3 nucleotides read TGTGCCAGCAGCTTAGGGCCTAGCGGAGTCTATGGCTACACCTTC. Combining the CDR3 with reference TRBV7-9 and TRBJ1-2 gives the whole variable domain DTGVSQNPRHKITKRGQNVTFRCDPISEHNRLYWYRQTLGQGPEFLTYFQNEAQLEKSRLLSDRFSAERPKGSFSTLEIQRTEQGDSAMYLCASSLGPSGVYGYTFGSGTRLTVV.

A word on this clone: The same CDR3 can be traced to other DNA sequences in this sample. The chain couples TRBV27 to TRBJ2-7; D may be TRBD1 or TRBD2 (5 bases each). CDR3 length: 13 residues. Germline V CDR1 and CDR2: MNHEY, SMNVEV (reference sequence). With 4 bases removed from V and 3 bases from J, the gap between germline ends came to 10 bases. CDR3: CASSWGISYEQYF. The CDR3, as DNA: TGTGCCAGCAGTTGGGGGATAAGCTACGAGCAGTACTTC.

The table lists this clone with a count of one. The gene calls are TRBV28 and TRBJ2-7; the D is unclear. This CDR3 has 15 residues. CDR1 is MDHEN, CDR2 SYDVKM, per germline. V was clipped by 3 bases and J by 3 bases, with 15 bases between them. The CDR3 loop is CASSLSLGIFYEQYF. The CDR3 nucleotides are TGTGCCAGCAGTTTGTCGCTGGGGATTTTCTACGAGCAGTACTTC.

The CDR3: CASSLYNEQFF. The CDR3 DNA reads TGTGCCAGCTCCCTTTACAATGAGCAGTTCTTC. The rearrangement joins TRBV18 to TRBJ2-1, with D uncertain. This CDR3 comprises 11 residues. The germline V gene has CDR1 KGHSH and CDR2 LQKENI. Deletions cut 6 bases from V and 4 bases from J, with 4 bases between.

The chain carries TRBV27 and TRBJ1-3; maybe TRBD1 (5 bases). In germline, CDR1 is MNHEY, CDR2 SMNVEV (reference sequence). The CDR3 runs to 16 residues. The V end lost 3 bases, the J end lost 0 bases, and 12 bases lay between the germline ends. The CDR3: CASSLGLPYSGNTIYF. The CDR3 DNA is TGTGCCAGCAGTTTGGGGCTACCCTACTCTGGAAACACCATATATTTT.